The entry below gives a single TCR beta chain sequence along with its context. Its antigen remains undetermined. No much larger clone is present one base from it, and per-base qualities are unavailable. This sample was taken from a study of shared clonotypes between healthy human individuals (dated by TCRdb to the early 2020s). With regard to the full study: The cohort included three men and a couple of women between 18 and 49 years of age. For each donor, CD4 naive and CD4 memory were each run on three plates, CD8 naive on two plates, and CD8 memory on one plate. To increase sequencing depth and limit assay-specific biases, different laboratories used diverse techniques to prepare libraries and sequence TCR repertoires. Each donor's leukapheresis produced roughly between about 0.9 and 9.5 billion PBMCs. To estimate repertoire size and how much clonotype sharing occurs between individuals, the study deeply sequenced the blood TCR repertoires of five healthy adults. Paper-wide results and their limitations: Clonotypes shared by all four sorted-subset donors showed higher generation probabilities than non-shared clonotypes. When four donors were compared, the shared fraction of clonotypes was 5% to 6.5% for naive CD4, approximately 3.5% for naive CD8, 2% to 2.5% for memory CD4, and around 0.37% for memory CD8. Sampling was restricted to blood, and TCR repertoires in tissue are likely to differ from TCR repertoires in blood. Naive subsets generally had larger estimated clonotype richness than memory subsets did. The genetic and exposure-history diversity represented was limited by the small number of donors. Based on pairwise subsampling, the degree of clonotype sharing among donors was expected to be affected by sequencing depth. Rarefaction of sorted-subset datasets indicated incomplete sequencing despite the large sequencing depth.

Healthy HIV-negative adults with no recently reported acute infections or vaccinations were included as donors. All donors were Caucasian adults living in Nashville, Tennessee, USA. CD4+ T cells were enriched by magnetic negative selection, after which naive cells were positively selected on CD45RA and the negative fraction was taken as the memory subset. After blood collection by leukapheresis, PBMCs were isolated using Ficoll-Histopaque density gradient centrifugation and then cryopreserved in the vapor phase of liquid nitrogen. Analytical flow cytometry was used to check the purity and quantity of every magnetically sorted T cell population. Genomic DNA was isolated from each sorted fraction and quantified by UV absorbance on a Nanodrop 2000c. Using the deep immunoSEQ assay, TCR CDR3 regions were amplified from genomic DNA by multiplex PCR. Extracted genomic DNA from each cell subset was spread evenly across all wells of several immunoSEQ 96-well plates, with each plate serving as a replicate. Each replicate PCR for sorted subsets received about 0.2 ug genomic DNA, equal to tens of thousands of T cell genomes. Purified libraries were measured with a Qubit 3.0 fluorometer, size-checked on a Bioanalyzer 2100, and measured again with the KAPA Library Quantification kit. Every immunoSEQ 96-well plate was sequenced on a dedicated single-read 150-cycle Illumina NextSeq 550 flow cell. The paper's processing steps were these. Because the immunoSEQ output held only junctional sequences and lacked quality scores, the filtering could not match the filtering applied to full-length reads. To assign V/J genes and CDR3, sequences were annotated using PyIR, a Python wrapper for IgBLAST v1.9, with IMGT germline references. Reads were filtered out if the reads had weak V/J assignments (E-value above 1e-6), no CDR3, stop codons, out-of-frame junctions, or ambiguous translated residues. V3J clonotypes were defined as sequences sharing the same inferred V gene, J gene, and CDR3 amino acid sequence. The percentage overlap between two repertoires was calculated by dividing the number of shared unique clonotypes by the size of the smaller repertoire. RTK rarefaction, the Chao1 estimator, and Recon v2.1 estimates of unobserved clonotypes were used to assess repertoire richness. For all TCRbeta clonotypes obtained by the gDNA method from four donors, generation probabilities were computed with OLGA. In TCRdb, the immuneACCESS table is reduced to in-frame sequences with V and J assigned. These tables do not hold every clone; where another copy was compared, an unresolved V gene accounts for under half, and the others remain unexplained. From that table come the V and J calls and clone size; the DNA was used to work out D and trimming. Counted in this sample were about 1.1 million clones; roughly 80% of them appeared once. The top ten constitute roughly 0.83% of the sample.

Source material: memory CD4+ T cells from PBMCs. The label giving this sample's cell subset or site can be read as: CD45RA-negative fraction. This TCR came from a man aged 18 to 29 in good health. Some clones in this sample may be carry-over from other donors' samples.

The CDR3 is CSVESRHGGSTEAFF. In nucleotide form, the sequence is TGCAGCGTTGAATCCCGTCACGGGGGAAGCACTGAAGCTTTCTTT. This chain joins TRBV29-1 to TRBJ1-1; tentative D gene TRBD1, with 5 bases matching. Cut back by 2 bases and 4 bases, the V and J ends lie 17 bases apart. The CDR3 numbers 15 residues from cysteine through phenylalanine. Only the CDR3 part of the read is kept: 45 bases, read in frame from the first base. For CDR1 and CDR2, the germline V gene lists SQVTM and ANQGSEA.